This is a list of T cell receptor beta chains from one sample in a study of cytomegalovirus exposure and HLA in healthy donors. The repertoire was sequenced with immunoSEQ multiplex PCR; TCRdb's copy has only in-frame clones and lacks some. The table lists around 220,000 clones, about 77% of them singletons. The specimen sequenced was PBMCs. These receptor sequences come from a woman aged 25 to 45 in good health and CMV-seronegative. Each CDR3 is given with its conserved first and last residue. D genes are given only for firm matches. The size of a clone is reported for some rows only, either as once, few or many, or as a class for expanded clones.

TRBJ1-1 TRBV5-4 NA NA TGTGCCAGCAGCTTGCAGAGGATGAACACTGAAGCTTTCTTT CASSLQRMNTEAFF
TRBJ1-2 TRBV6-1 NA TRBD1 TGTGCCAGCAGGGGGACAGGGCTTGGCTATGGCTACACCTTC CASRGTGLGYGYTF
TRBJ1-3 TRBV6-1 NA NA TGTGCCAGCAGTGAAGCCGGAGAATCCGGAAACACCATATATTTT CASSEAGESGNTIYF
TRBJ2-1 TRBV14 NA TRBD2 TGTGCCAGCAGCCAAATGGGGCTAGCGGGAGACGGTGAGCAGTTCTTC CASSQMGLAGDGEQFF
TRBJ2-2 TRBV4-1 NA TRBD2 TGCGCCAGCAGCCAAGGGTTAGCGGGAAAGGGGGGGGAGCTGTTTTTT CASSQGLAGKGGELFF
TRBJ2-1 TRBV9 NA NA TGTGCCAGCAGCGTAGGGGACTCGATAAGACAATACAATGAGCAGTTCTTC CASSVGDSIRQYNEQFF
TRBJ1-5 TRBV19 few TRBD1 TGTGCCAGTAGCCCGCCGACAGGGCACGTTCAGCCCCAGCATTTT CASSPPTGHVQPQHF
TRBJ1-1 TRBV18 NA NA TGTGCCAGCTCACCAGTTAGGAGTAACACTGAAGCTTTCTTT CASSPVRSNTEAFF
TRBJ2-7 TRBV29-1 few TRBD1 TGCAGCGTTGAGTTCCCGGGACAGGGGTACGAGCAGTACTTC CSVEFPGQGYEQYF
TRBJ2-3 TRBV5-1 NA NA TGCGCCAGCAGCATATCCACAGATACGCAGTATTTT CASSISTDTQYF
TRBJ2-7 TRBV5-5 NA NA TGTGCCAGCAGCCCCGAGGTAGGGGGAGCTTACGAGCAGTACTTC CASSPEVGGAYEQYF
TRBJ2-7 TRBV7-6 NA TRBD2 TGTGCCAGCAGCCCCGGGGGGGGTCGAGAGCAGTACTTC CASSPGGGREQYF
TRBJ1-2 TRBV4-1 NA NA TGCGCCAGCAGCCAAGAGCCGAGTAACTATGGCTACACCTTC CASSQEPSNYGYTF
TRBJ2-7 TRBV1 NA NA TGCACCAGCAGCCCCCCCCCGCCCCCGGGAGGCTCCTACGAGCAGTACTTC CTSSPPPPPGGSYEQYF
TRBJ1-1 TRBV7-9 NA NA TGTGCCAGCAGCTTATATCAAGGAGGGGCTGAAGCTTTCTTT CASSLYQGGAEAFF
TRBJ2-1 TRBV7-7 few TRBD1 TGTGCTAGCAGCTTAGCCCCAGGGGGAACGATCGATGAGCAGTTCTTC CASSLAPGGTIDEQFF
TRBJ2-5 TRBV9 NA NA TGTGCCAGCAGCGACTTTGAGACCCAGTACTTC CASSDFETQYF
TRBJ1-4 TRBV2 NA NA TGTGCCAGCAACAGGGAGCAAAATGAAAAACTGTTTTTT CASNREQNEKLFF